Each of the 18 T cell receptor beta chains below was sequenced from the same sample in a study of tumor-infiltrating lymphocytes in primary liver carcinoma. Production of TCR beta cDNA used about 500 ng total RNA together with a constant-region primer. Amplification in three nested multiplex PCR rounds with slightly modified ARM-PCR gave rise to TCR beta libraries. For approximately 10 cycles apiece, the opening two PCR rounds ran with TRBV1-TRBV30 forward primers and a C-beta reverse primer. TCRdb reprocessed the multiplex PCR reads via MiXCR and lists one record per CDR3 protein. The sample consists of more than 90,000 distinct CDR3 sequences, under 70% of them appearing once. DNA and RNA were both co-extracted from approximately 22-30 mg of bulk tissue that had not been sorted. The sample was liver tumor tissue from sampling region 2. Sample subset: tumor region T2, inferior pole. The source of these receptors is a woman aged 60-75 years with primary liver carcinoma and hepatitis B virus infection.

In this sample, this clonotype turned up once. A read error may explain this, as a much larger clone is one base away. The chain is built from TRBV28 and TRBJ1-2, with 7 bases that match TRBD1. Germline loops: CDR1 MDHEN, CDR2 SYDVKM. The CDR3 covers 16 residues. J gave up 0 bases and V 4 bases, and 8 bases lay outside the gene matches. The CDR3 reads CASSSHTGDPNYGYTF. In DNA form, the CDR3 reads TGTGCCAGCAGTTCCCACACAGGGGACCCTAACTATGGCTACACCTTC.

In its sample, this clonotype was seen once. This is likely a read error, given that the CDR3 carries no conserved phenylalanine or tryptophan at its end. It is unclear where the CDR3 begins or ends on the DNA, so no DNA is shown, and the CDR3 is as TCRdb lists it. The chain recombines TRBV29-1 with TRBJ2-5; TRBD1, the D gene given by the table, was not confirmed from the DNA. The germline V gene encodes CDR1 SQVTM and CDR2 ANQGSEA. The CDR3 adds up to 14 amino acids, both ends counted. The CDR3 spells CSVGGGGAPETQYL.

The V gene is TRBV30, the J gene TRBJ1-1; TRBD1 might be the D (5 bases). Germline V gives CDR1 GTSNPN, CDR2 SVGIG (reference sequence). The V end was cut by 4 bases, the J end by 7 bases, with 10 bases between. The CDR3 consists of 11 residues. CDR3 sequence (DNA): TGTGCCTGGACTTGGGGGGTTGAAGCTTTCTTT. As protein: CAWTWGVEAFF.

With respect to this clonotype: Germline is not matched at one junction end, which may reflect a read error. The V and J genes are TRBV7-7 and TRBJ2-5, with a possible D match to TRBD2 (6 bases). CDR1 SSHAT and CDR2 FNYEAQ come from the germline V gene (reference sequence). The CDR3 loop spans 17 amino acids. The CDR3 region has the DNA TGTGCTAGCAGCCCCTTACAGGTTCTCCGAGGAGGGGAGACCCAGTACTTC. This encodes CASSPLQVLRGGETQYF. The complete variable domain, with remaining parts taken from reference TRBV7-7 and TRBJ2-5, reads GAGVSQSPRYKVTKRGQDVTLRCDPISSHATLYWYQQALGQGPEFLTYFNYEAQPDKSGLPSDRFSAERPEGSISTLTIQRTEQRDSAMYRCASSPLQVLRGGETQYFGPGTRLLVL.

Regarding this clonotype: At one boundary the junction diverges from the germline segment, which might be a read error. The chain is built from TRBV11-1 and TRBJ2-7, with D possibly called TRBD1 or TRBD2 (6 bases each). CDR3 length: 15 amino acids. Germline values: CDR1 SGHAT, CDR2 FQDESV (reference sequence). The CDR3 DNA is TGCGCCAGCAGCCCTCGGACAGCAGGACTACACGAGAAGTACTTC. This translates into CASSPRTAGLHEKYF. Full variable domain (missing parts from reference TRBV11-1 and TRBJ2-7): EAEVAQSPRYKITEKSQAVAFWCDPISGHATLYWYRQILGQGPELLVQFQDESVVDDSQLPKDRFSAERLKGVDSTLKIQPAELGDSAMYLCASSPRTAGLHEKYFGPGTRLTVT.

This rearrangement joins TRBV5-6 to TRBJ1-2, with a possible D match to TRBD1 (5 bases). Deletions cut 5 bases from V and 2 bases from J, with 13 bases between. The CDR3 covers 14 residues. In germline, CDR1 is SGHDT, CDR2 YYEEEE. The CDR3 region has the DNA TGTGCCAGCAGTTACTGGACACCAAACTATGGCTACACCTTC. This gives the protein CASSYWTPNYGYTF.

The gene calls are TRBV6-1 and TRBJ2-7; 7 bases are a match to TRBD1. Germline lookup yields CDR1 MNHNS and CDR2 SASEGT. The CDR3 length is 16 residues. V lost 5 bases to trimming and J lost 0 bases; unmatched junction nucleotides: 10. CDR3 coding DNA: TGTGCCAGCAGTACTACAGGGGCCCGTGTCTCCTACGAGCAGTACTTC. Translating gives CASSTTGARVSYEQYF.

The rearrangement links TRBV29-1 to TRBJ1-4; maybe TRBD1 (5 bases). V gave up 4 bases and J gave up 4 bases, with 19 bases separating them. Germline V gene data show CDR1 as SQVTM and CDR2 as ANQGSEA. The CDR3 totals 16 residues. The CDR3 bases are TGCAGCGTTGGGTTATTTGGTAGGGGACTTAATGAAAAACTGTTTTTT. It translates to CSVGLFGRGLNEKLFF.

The V and J genes are TRBV2 and TRBJ2-5; unclear D gene. Germline assignment: CDR1 SNHLY and CDR2 FYNNEI. The CDR3 extends over 14 amino acids. V shed 2 bases and J shed 3 bases, with 10 bases lying between them. CDR3 nucleotides: TGTGCCAGCAGTGAAAAGAACAAGGAAGAGACCCAGTACTTC. Translated: CASSEKNKEETQYF.

The chain is built from TRBV6-2 or TRBV6-3 and TRBJ1-1; D gene unclear. V was shortened by 8 bases and J by 13 bases, with 20 bases between the two germline ends. The CDR3 has 12 residues. Germline V CDR1 and CDR2: MNHEY, SVGEGT. The CDR3 DNA sequence: TGTGCCAGCTGTTTACGAAGAGGAAAAGTTTTCTTT. Residues: CASCLRRGKVFF.

Regarding this clonotype: The CDR3 ends on some other residue instead of the conserved phenylalanine or tryptophan, so this is likely a read error. J is TRBJ2-4 and V is TRBV7-8; D remains ambiguous. The V gene's germline CDR1 is SGHVS and CDR2 FQNEAQ. The CDR3 is 14 amino acids. V lost 1 base and J lost 0, with 4 bases in between. The DNA for the CDR3 is TGTGCCAGCAGCTTAGGACTAGCCAAAAACATTCAGTACCTC. Its translation: CASSLGLAKNIQYL.

As for this clonotype: Because the CDR3 is missing its conserved closing phenylalanine or tryptophan, this is likely a read error. This chain links TRBV11-3 with TRBJ2-1, with 15 nucleotides matching TRBD2. Per germline, CDR1 SGHNT and CDR2 YENEEA. The CDR3 loop spans 19 amino acids. With 5 bases clipped from V and 6 bases from J, the junction kept 14 bases outside the gene matches. The CDR3 coding sequence is TGTGCCAGCAGCGCCGGACATGGGGGACTAGCGGGAGGACTCAATGAGCAGTTCTTA. Encoded protein: CASSAGHGGLAGGLNEQFL.

As regards this clonotype: A much larger clone differs from this one at a single base, so this may be a read error. The chain employs TRBV10-3 and TRBJ2-3; 11 bases fit TRBD2. The germline CDR1 and CDR2 sequences are ENHRY and SYGVKD. The CDR3 contains 15 residues. The CDR3 nucleotides are TGTGCCTCCGGGACTAGCGGTTCTAGCACAGATGCGCAGTATTTT. This gives the protein CASGTSGSSTDAQYF.

Only a few counts were recorded for this clonotype. The chain links TRBV11-3 to TRBJ2-1; D is ambiguous. V dropped 0 bases and J dropped 10 bases, with 16 bases sitting between them. The germline V gene has CDR1 SGHNT and CDR2 YENEEA. The CDR3 covers 15 residues. The CDR3, as DNA: TGTGCCAGCAGCTTAGAAGGAACTTGGACGAAAGAGCAGTTCTTC. Translation gives CASSLEGTWTKEQFF.

The sample holds many counts of this clonotype. This chain links TRBV12-3 or TRBV12-4 with TRBJ2-7; 9 nucleotides line up with TRBD2. The CDR3 contains 14 residues. J gave up 4 bases and V 11 bases, and 12 bases lay outside the gene matches. The CDR3 nucleotides are TGTGCCGGCACCGAGGGACTAGCTCAATACGAGCAGTACTTC. Its translation: CAGTEGLAQYEQYF.

At least ten counts were recorded for this clonotype. The CDR3, as DNA: TGTGCCAGCAGCCGACCGGGGGGCGTGAAGACCCAGTACTTC. Its protein is CASSRPGGVKTQYF. The chain combines TRBV28 with TRBJ2-5, with D possibly being TRBD2 (7 bases). The ends were cut back, 6 bases at V and 6 bases at J, with 17 bases in the middle. There are 14 residues in the CDR3. CDR1 and CDR2 (germline): MDHEN, SYDVKM.

There are many counts of this clonotype. This rearrangement joins TRBV6-1 to TRBJ1-1, with D unresolved. The CDR3 totals 13 residues. CDR1 MNHNS and CDR2 SASEGT come from the germline V gene. Between the trimmed V and J ends, which lost 2 bases and 1 base, there was a span of 5 bases. Here the CDR3 DNA reads TGTGCCAGCAGTGAACCCAGGAACACTGAAGCTTTCTTT. Its protein product is CASSEPRNTEAFF.

The table lists this clonotype with a few counts. Because the CDR3 is missing its conserved closing phenylalanine or tryptophan, this is likely a read error. This chain connects TRBV2 to TRBJ1-5, with D hard to call. V was clipped by 7 bases and J by 3 bases, with 10 bases between them. The CDR3 totals 13 residues. Germline lookup yields CDR1 SNHLY and CDR2 FYNNEI. CDR3 amino acids: CASMAGPNQPQHY. In DNA form, the CDR3 reads TGTGCCAGCATGGCAGGCCCCAATCAGCCCCAGCATTAT.